The entry below describes one TCR beta chain. The V end lost 5 bases, the J end lost 3 bases, and 13 bases lay between the germline ends. Germline CDR1 and CDR2: SEHNR and FQNEAQ (reference sequence). The CDR3 runs 14 residues. The data originate from a study of T cell changes during pregnancy in multiple sclerosis. Clones were read by immunoSEQ multiplex PCR, and TCRdb kept only the in-frame ones, dropping some. Among some 43,000 clones listed, around 93% were seen once. The source of this sequence is a female donor with multiple sclerosis, enrolled in a pregnancy study. This sequence joins TRBV7-9 and TRBJ2-5, with D possibly being TRBD2 (6 bases). This sample comprised CD8+ T cells from peripheral blood mononuclear cells, obtained in the third trimester of pregnancy. The CDR3 reads CASSPGTGEETQYF. The CDR3 DNA reads TGTGCCAGCAGCCCCGGGACGGGAGAAGAGACCCAGTACTTC.